One sample yielded the 30 T cell receptor beta chains listed below, sequenced in a study of shared T cell receptors in the human thymus. Generated by immunoSEQ multiplex PCR, the TCRdb table keeps only in-frame clones and is missing some. This repertoire shows about 540,000 clones, approximately 80% found once; its top ten account for more than 0.01%. These data were also filed under a second study, of human thymus T cells.

The sequenced sample consisted of thymocytes. Every receptor here comes from a boy in the first two years of life with a congenital heart defect.

The chain joins TRBV7-2 to TRBJ1-5, with D hard to call. The CDR3 loop spans 15 amino acids. The germline CDR1 and CDR2 sequences are SGHTA and FQGNSA. V was trimmed by 2 bases and J by 1 base, leaving 9 bases between them. CDR3 amino acids: CASSLIPISNQPQHF. The CDR3 coding sequence is TGTGCCAGCAGCTTAATCCCAATCAGCAATCAGCCCCAGCATTTT.

V usage is TRBV6-5 and J usage is TRBJ1-1; D is perhaps TRBD1 (6 bases). Trimming removed 7 bases from V and 4 bases from J, with 16 bases in between. This CDR3 spans 14 amino acids. Germline loops: CDR1 MNHEY, CDR2 SVGAGI. CDR3 DNA: TGTGCCAGCACTCGACCAGGGGTCGCCACTGAAGCTTTCTTT. This gives the protein CASTRPGVATEAFF.

The DNA of the CDR3 is TGTGCCAGCAGCTTTGGACTAGCGGGAGGCCCGGGGGTCGATGAGCAGTTCTTC. Protein sequence: CASSFGLAGGPGVDEQFF. The J gene is TRBJ2-1, the V gene TRBV11-2; 14 positions agree with TRBD2. V shed 3 bases, J shed 8 bases, and the junction held 12 bases outside the gene matches. Germline V gene data show CDR1 as SGHAT and CDR2 as FQNNGV. The CDR3 runs to 18 residues.

The chain combines TRBV27 with TRBJ1-2; D unresolved. Germline CDR1 and CDR2: MNHEY and SMNVEV (reference sequence). Trimming pared 5 bases from V and 5 bases from J, leaving 12 bases between. CDR3 size: 13 residues. In DNA form, the CDR3 reads TGTGCCAGCAGTACAGACATAAAGTATGGCTACACCTTC. This encodes CASSTDIKYGYTF.

This chain uses TRBV4-3 with TRBJ1-1; 7 bases agree with TRBD1. The germline V gene encodes CDR1 LGHNA and CDR2 YSLEER. With 3 bases clipped from V and 1 base from J, the junction kept 11 bases outside the gene matches. This CDR3 contains 17 residues. CDR3 region: CASSQTGTLQPNTEAFF. The DNA of the CDR3 is TGCGCCAGCAGCCAGACAGGGACACTACAACCGAACACTGAAGCTTTCTTT.

V usage is TRBV28 and J usage is TRBJ1-1; D not resolved. The CDR3 runs 12 residues. Germline V lookup: CDR1 MDHEN, CDR2 SYDVKM. The V end was cut by 7 bases, the J end by 7 bases, with 13 bases between. The DNA for the CDR3 is TGTGCCAGCACCTCCCGGCGGCGTGAAGCTTTCTTT. Encoded protein: CASTSRRREAFF. The full variable domain, in which reference TRBV28 and TRBJ1-1 provide the parts outside the CDR3, is DVKVTQSSRYLVKRTGEKVFLECVQDMDHENMFWYRQDPGLGLRLIYFSYDVKMKEKGDIPEGYSVSREKKERFSLILESASTNQTSMYLCASTSRRREAFFGQGTRLTVV.

The gene calls are TRBV11-3 and TRBJ2-3, with 11 bases matching TRBD2. This CDR3 is 18 amino acids long. Germline CDR1 reads SGHNT; CDR2 reads YENEEA. With V trimmed by 6 bases and J by 4 bases, 15 bases remained unmatched. CDR3 protein: CASSPGTSGARTADTQYF. The CDR3 coding sequence is TGTGCCAGCAGTCCCGGGACTAGCGGAGCCCGAACCGCAGATACGCAGTATTTT.

The V and J genes are TRBV19 and TRBJ2-7, with D perhaps matching TRBD2 (5 bases). Germline CDR1 reads LNHDA; CDR2 reads SQIVND (reference sequence). This CDR3 has 13 amino acids. Between the trimmed V and J ends, which lost 5 bases and 6 bases, there was a span of 14 bases. The CDR3 coding sequence is TGTGCCAGTAGTCGGACTCAAAGGCGCGAGCAGTACTTC. This encodes CASSRTQRREQYF.

V usage is TRBV5-1 and J usage is TRBJ2-7; D ambiguous. The V gene's germline CDR1 is SGHRS and CDR2 YFSETQ. The V end lost 4 bases, the J end lost 2 bases, and 10 bases lay between the germline ends. CDR3 length: 13 residues. The CDR3 DNA is TGCGCCAGCAGCCCGCCGAGTGCCTACGAGCAGTACTTC. This sequence encodes CASSPPSAYEQYF.

This clone occurred a few times. The V and J genes are TRBV6-5 and TRBJ1-1; 9 bases line up with TRBD1. Trimming removed 6 bases from V and 1 base from J; junction bases left unmatched: 6. The length of the CDR3 is 15 residues. Germline CDR1 MNHEY, CDR2 SVGAGI. The CDR3: CASRGETGGNTEAFF. The DNA for the CDR3 is TGTGCCAGCAGAGGGGAGACAGGGGGGAACACTGAAGCTTTCTTT.

The chain has TRBV4-1 and TRBJ2-5; the D gene is possibly TRBD2 (6 bases). V gave up 1 base and J gave up 5 bases, with 17 bases separating them. Germline V lookup: CDR1 MGHRA, CDR2 YSYEKL. The CDR3 contains 16 residues. This CDR3 is CASSQGRRGPGETQYF. For the CDR3, the DNA is TGCGCCAGCAGCCAAGGAAGGAGGGGTCCGGGGGAGACCCAGTACTTC.

J is TRBJ1-4 and V is TRBV4-1; TRBD1 might be the D (5 bases). CDR3 length equals 14 residues. The V gene's germline CDR1 is MGHRA and CDR2 YSYEKL. Deletions cut 4 bases from V and 7 bases from J, with 13 bases between. The CDR3 coding sequence is TGCGCCAGCAGCCGGGGGGGGGAAGTTGAAAAACTGTTTTTT. Translation: CASSRGGEVEKLFF.

V is TRBV19 and J is TRBJ2-3, with TRBD2 matching 16 bases. This CDR3 spans 17 amino acids. Looked up from germline, CDR1 is LNHDA and CDR2 is SQIVND (reference sequence). J lost 8 bases, V lost 6 bases, and 11 bases had no gene match. The CDR3 here is CASSPQSGTSGRATQYF. The DNA for the CDR3 is TGTGCCAGTAGCCCCCAATCCGGGACTAGCGGGAGGGCTACGCAGTATTTT.

V is TRBV11-3 and J is TRBJ2-7; 12 nucleotides match TRBD1. Germline CDR1 is SGHNT and CDR2 is YENEEA. With V trimmed by 4 bases and J by 6 bases, 7 bases remained unmatched. The CDR3 contains 15 residues. CDR3 in amino acids: CASSSPGQGAVEQYF. The CDR3, as DNA: TGTGCCAGCAGCTCACCGGGACAGGGGGCTGTCGAGCAGTACTTC.

The gene calls are TRBV19 and TRBJ2-1; 9 bases agree with TRBD1. Germline CDR1 is LNHDA and CDR2 is SQIVND (reference sequence). This CDR3 region has 14 residues. Trimming took 7 bases from V and 5 from J; bases not matched to a gene: 6. As DNA, the CDR3 is TGTGCCAGTATCCCGGGACAGGGAAACAATGAGCAGTTCTTC. Protein product: CASIPGQGNNEQFF. The variable domain in full, completed from reference TRBV19 and TRBJ2-1, reads DGGITQSPKYLFRKEGQNVTLSCEQNLNHDAMYWYRQDPGQGLRLIYYSQIVNDFQKGDIAEGYSVSREKKESFPLTVTSAQKNPTAFYLCASIPGQGNNEQFFGPGTRLTVL.

The chain is built from TRBV4-3 and TRBJ2-7; TRBD2 matches at 8 bases. V dropped 0 bases and J dropped 3; count of bases not matched to a gene: 10. The CDR3 totals 17 residues. Germline-derived CDR1 and CDR2 are LGHNA and YSLEER. The CDR3 region has the DNA TGCGCCAGCAGCCAAGATCGAAAAGCGGGAGCTCTCTACGAGCAGTACTTC. Protein: CASSQDRKAGALYEQYF.

V is TRBV25-1 and J is TRBJ2-1; TRBD1 matches 10 bases. The CDR3 has 16 amino acids. Trimming at V came to 0 bases and at J to 8 bases, leaving 7 bases not matched to a gene. The germline CDR1 and CDR2 sequences are MGHDK and SYGVNS. CDR3 DNA: TGTGCCAGCAGTGAATACGGACAGGGGGAGGTCTATGAGCAGTTCTTC. Protein: CASSEYGQGEVYEQFF.

This clone was detected only a few times. The chain recombines TRBV15 with TRBJ2-3; perhaps TRBD2 as D (7 bases). V was cut by 0 bases and J by 1 base, with 23 bases left in between. Per the germline V gene, CDR1 is LNHNV and CDR2 is YYDKDF (reference sequence). This CDR3 has 20 residues. As DNA, the CDR3 is TGTGCCACCAGCAGAGATCGGGTTAGCGGGCGACCAGGGGGCACAGATACGCAGTATTTT. Translation gives CATSRDRVSGRPGGTDTQYF.

This chain joins TRBV25-1 and TRBJ2-1; a possible D gene is TRBD2 (5 bases). The germline V gene has CDR1 MGHDK and CDR2 SYGVNS. The ends were cut back, 4 bases at V and 8 bases at J, with 18 bases in the middle. The CDR3 extends over 15 amino acids. CDR3 sequence: CASSGTSVRFDEQFF. In nucleotides, the CDR3 is TGTGCCAGCAGTGGGACTTCTGTCCGATTTGATGAGCAGTTCTTC.

The chain's CDR3 is CASSILAGKGETQYF. CDR3 DNA: TGTGCCAGCAGCATCCTAGCGGGAAAGGGAGAGACCCAGTACTTC. The chain recombines TRBV9 with TRBJ2-5; TRBD2 matches 9 bases. The ends lost 4 bases at V and 4 bases at J; junction bases unmatched: 8. CDR1 SGDLS and CDR2 YYNGEE come from the germline V gene. The CDR3 consists of 15 residues.

The chain carries TRBV5-6 and TRBJ2-4, with TRBD1 matching over 7 bases. With V trimmed by 4 bases and J by 12 bases, 7 bases remained unmatched. This CDR3 contains 12 residues. CDR1 is SGHDT and CDR2 is YYEEEE in the germline V gene. The CDR3 region is CASSARQGAQYF. The CDR3 region has the DNA TGTGCCAGCAGCGCCCGACAGGGTGCTCAGTACTTC.

This chain connects TRBV11-2 to TRBJ2-5; 12 bases fit TRBD1. This CDR3 has 19 residues. Germline-derived CDR1 and CDR2 are SGHAT and FQNNGV. The J segment lost 5 bases and the V segment lost 1 base, leaving 14 bases of the junction unmatched. CDR3 nucleotides: TGTGCCAGCAGCTTAGTGTACGGGACAGGGGGCGGATTGGGGGAGACCCAGTACTTC. This gives the protein CASSLVYGTGGGLGETQYF.

This chain connects TRBV13 to TRBJ2-3; D remains ambiguous. This CDR3 comprises 14 residues. Looked up from germline, CDR1 is PRHDT and CDR2 is FYEKMQ (reference sequence). V was shortened by 5 bases and J by 2 bases, with 11 bases between the two germline ends. Here the CDR3 reads CASSARRVTDTQYF. As DNA, the CDR3 is TGTGCCAGCAGCGCCCGTCGGGTCACAGATACGCAGTATTTT.

The V gene is TRBV4-1, the J gene TRBJ2-7; TRBD2 is a possible D gene (6 bases). CDR3 length equals 18 residues. Germline CDR1 and CDR2: MGHRA and YSYEKL. Deletions cut 1 base from V and 1 base from J, with 20 bases between. CDR3 protein: CASSQGGTGSSASYEQYF. Here the CDR3 DNA reads TGCGCCAGCAGCCAAGGTGGAACCGGATCTAGCGCATCCTACGAGCAGTACTTC.

The V gene is TRBV5-4, the J gene TRBJ2-5; TRBD2 aligns across 8 bases. J was trimmed by 1 base and V by 2 bases; bases with no gene match: 7. CDR1 SGHNT and CDR2 YYREEE come from the germline V gene (reference sequence). This CDR3 contains 16 residues. In DNA form, the CDR3 reads TGTGCCAGCAGCTTCCGCGCGGGAGGTCTCCAAGAGACCCAGTACTTC. Translating gives CASSFRAGGLQETQYF.

The chain combines TRBV27 with TRBJ2-7; tentative D call: TRBD1 (5 bases). Germline CDR1 is MNHEY and CDR2 is SMNVEV (reference sequence). The CDR3 consists of 13 residues. The ends were cut back, 3 bases at V and 6 bases at J, with 12 bases in the middle. The CDR3 sequence is CASSFRQGSEQYF. The CDR3 DNA is TGTGCCAGCAGTTTCCGGCAGGGTAGCGAGCAGTACTTC.

The chain employs TRBV10-2 and TRBJ2-1; perhaps TRBD2 as D (6 bases). This CDR3 has 14 residues. CDR1 WSHSY and CDR2 SAAADI come from the germline V gene. Deletions cut 4 bases from V and 2 bases from J, with 9 bases between. CDR3 loop: CASSVGGTYNEQFF. CDR3 DNA sequence: TGCGCCAGCAGTGTGGGCGGGACCTACAATGAGCAGTTCTTC.

In this sample, this clone turned up a few times. The chain links TRBV7-9 to TRBJ2-7; D is possibly TRBD2 (6 bases). Germline lookup yields CDR1 SEHNR and CDR2 FQNEAQ (reference sequence). V lost 5 bases, J lost 5 bases, and 13 bases lay in between. The CDR3 has 13 amino acids. CDR3 in DNA: TGTGCCAGCAGCCGGGCGGGGTCCCACGAGCAGTACTTC. Protein: CASSRAGSHEQYF.

A single count supports this clone. The rearrangement uses TRBV14 and TRBJ1-3; D gene ambiguous. The length of the CDR3 is 18 residues. The V end was cut by 2 bases, the J end by 0 bases, with 17 bases between. Per germline, CDR1 SGHDN and CDR2 FVKESK. The CDR3 loop reads CASSQRGRVPFSGNTIYF. CDR3 bases: TGTGCCAGCAGCCAACGCGGGCGGGTCCCGTTCTCTGGAAACACCATATATTTT.

V usage is TRBV4-3 and J usage is TRBJ2-7, with 11 bases lining up with TRBD2. This CDR3 contains 16 residues. Trimming took 3 bases from V and 4 from J; bases not matched to a gene: 8. Per germline, CDR1 LGHNA and CDR2 YSLEER. CDR3 sequence (DNA): TGCGCCAGCAGCCAGGCTATAGCGGGAGGGACGTACGAGCAGTACTTC. Amino acids: CASSQAIAGGTYEQYF.